This is a list of T cell receptor beta chains from one sample in a study of blood T cell repertoires in COVID-19. Repertoires were generated with immunoSEQ multiplex PCR, while TCRdb's copy carries only in-frame clones and drops some. The repertoire holds 250,000 or so clones, with about 90% as singletons. The sample taken for sequencing was peripheral blood. The receptors here all came from an older woman with acute or convalescent COVID-19. The CDR3 runs from the conserved cysteine through the conserved F or W. A D gene is named only where the DNA matches it firmly. Rows give clone size only sometimes, using once, few, many, or a class for an expanded clone.

J | size | D | V | DNA | CDR3
TRBJ1-5 | - | - | TRBV7-2 | TGTGCCAGCAGCACTCAGGGGTTCGGCAATCAGCCCCAGCATTTT | CASSTQGFGNQPQHF
TRBJ1-5 | - | TRBD1 | TRBV19 | TGTGCCAGTACCCCTAGGTGGGGGGACAGGGGTAGCAATCAGCCCCAGCATTTT | CASTPRWGDRGSNQPQHF
TRBJ1-1 | - | TRBD1 | TRBV7-9 | TGTGCCAGCAGCTTAAGGGGGCCTAAAATGAACACTGAAGCTTTCTTT | CASSLRGPKMNTEAFF
TRBJ2-1 | - | TRBD2 | TRBV6-2/TRBV6-3 | TGTGCCAGCAGTTACTTTACTAGCGCAAACAATGAGCAGTTCTTC | CASSYFTSANNEQFF
TRBJ1-5 | - | - | TRBV4-2 | TGTGCCAGCAGCCTCGCGCCCAATCAGCCCCAGCATTTT | CASSLAPNQPQHF
TRBJ1-3 | - | - | TRBV5-8 | TGTGCCAGCAGCTTGAGGGGTGCAGGAAACACCATATATTTT | CASSLRGAGNTIYF
TRBJ2-1 | - | TRBD2 | TRBV7-2 | TGTGCCAGCAGCTTAGGGCTACCCGGGGGGATGCAGTTCTTC | CASSLGLPGGMQFF
TRBJ1-5 | - | TRBD1 | TRBV19 | TGTGCCAGTAGTATAGGACAGGGTTGGGATCAGCCCCAGCATTTT | CASSIGQGWDQPQHF
TRBJ2-3 | once | - | TRBV9 | TGTGCCAGCAGCGTAGTGCAGGGGCTCACAGATACGCAGTATTTT | CASSVVQGLTDTQYF
TRBJ2-1 | - | - | TRBV4-2 | TGTGCCAGCAGCCAAGATCAGCGCCCCAACAATGAGCAGTTCTTC | CASSQDQRPNNEQFF
TRBJ2-1 | - | - | TRBV6-5 | TGTGCCAGCGTCCGCGGATTAGGAGGGAATGAGCAGTTCTTC | CASVRGLGGNEQFF
TRBJ1-4 | few | TRBD1 | TRBV30 | TGTGCCTGGAGTACCCCTCAGGGGGCGCCGACTAATGAAAAACTGTTTTTT | CAWSTPQGAPTNEKLFF
TRBJ2-6 | - | TRBD1 | TRBV5-6 | TGTGCCAGCAGCTTGGGGGACAGGGCTGGGGCCAACGTCCTGACTTTC | CASSLGDRAGANVLTF
TRBJ1-1 | - | TRBD1 | TRBV5-1 | TGCGCCAGCAGCTTGGAGGCAGGGGGCAAAGGTGAAGCTTTCTTT | CASSLEAGGKGEAFF
TRBJ1-2 | - | - | TRBV7-2 | TGTGCCAGCAGCTTAGAGTACAGTAGTTATGGCTACACCTTC | CASSLEYSSYGYTF
TRBJ2-7 | - | - | TRBV7-2 | TGTGCCAGCAGCCTCAGGGGCCCTACCTACGAGCAGTACTTC | CASSLRGPTYEQYF
TRBJ1-3 | - | - | TRBV18 | TGTGCCAGCTCAGGGGGAGGCTCTGGAAACACCATATATTTT | CASSGGGSGNTIYF
TRBJ2-1 | - | - | TRBV24-1 | TGTGCCACCAGTGACAGGGACCTTGGCGGGGACAATGAGCAGTTCTTC | CATSDRDLGGDNEQFF
TRBJ1-1 | few | TRBD1 | TRBV2 | TGTGCCAGCAGGGTTACGGGGACAGTGCACACTGAAGCTTTCTTT | CASRVTGTVHTEAFF
TRBJ2-2 | few | - | TRBV9 | TGTGCCAGCAGCGCCCGACTAATTAACACCGGGGAGCTGTTTTTT | CASSARLINTGELFF
TRBJ1-4 | - | TRBD1 | TRBV19 | TGTGCCAGTAGTATACAGGGGGCTAATGAAAAACTGTTTTTT | CASSIQGANEKLFF
TRBJ2-7 | - | TRBD2 | TRBV19 | TGTGCCAGTAAGGGACTAGCGGATTACGAGCAGTACTTC | CASKGLADYEQYF